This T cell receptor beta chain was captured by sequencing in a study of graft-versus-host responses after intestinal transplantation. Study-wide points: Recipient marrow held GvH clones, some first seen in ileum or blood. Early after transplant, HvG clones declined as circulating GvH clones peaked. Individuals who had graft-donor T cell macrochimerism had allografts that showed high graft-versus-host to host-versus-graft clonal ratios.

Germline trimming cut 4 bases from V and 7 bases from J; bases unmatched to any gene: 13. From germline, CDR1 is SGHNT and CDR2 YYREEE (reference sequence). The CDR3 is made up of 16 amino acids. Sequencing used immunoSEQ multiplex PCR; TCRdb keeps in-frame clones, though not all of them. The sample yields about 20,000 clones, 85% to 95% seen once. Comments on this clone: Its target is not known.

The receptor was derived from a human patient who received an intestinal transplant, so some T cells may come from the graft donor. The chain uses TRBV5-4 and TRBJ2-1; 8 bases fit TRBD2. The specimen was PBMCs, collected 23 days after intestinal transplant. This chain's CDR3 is CASSPPALAGKNEQFF. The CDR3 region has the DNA TGTGCCAGCAGCCCCCCCGCGCTAGCGGGTAAAAATGAGCAGTTCTTC. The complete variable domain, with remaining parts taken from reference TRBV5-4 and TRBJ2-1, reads ETGVTQSPTHLIKTRGQQVTLRCSSQSGHNTVSWYQQALGQGPQFIFQYYREEENGRGNFPPRFSGLQFPNYSSELNVNALELDDSALYLCASSPPALAGKNEQFFGPGTRLTVL.